The 28 T cell receptor beta chains given below trace back to one sample, sequenced in a study of blood T cell repertoires in COVID-19 (dated by TCRdb to between 2020 and 2021). Library creation used the immunoSEQ multiplex PCR assay. The table was pulled from immuneACCESS by TCRdb, which kept in-frame rearrangements only. Such tables lose some clones; where checked, under half of the loss comes from unresolved V genes, and the rest has no known cause. For this sample the table gives 250,000 to 350,000 clones, of which around nine tenths were detected only once. Approximately 13% of the sample rests with the top ten. The sequencing input was peripheral blood. Receptor source: a woman in her fifties or sixties with acute or convalescent COVID-19.

The rearrangement joins TRBV6-2 or TRBV6-3 to TRBJ2-7, with 11 bases identical to TRBD1. Trimming cost V 0 bases and J 2 bases; bases outside gene matches: 12. Germline loops: CDR1 MNHEY, CDR2 SVGEGT. The CDR3 spans 19 residues. Written as DNA, the CDR3 is TGTGCCAGCAGTTACTCGGACAGGGGGCTTGGAGGAGGGGCCTACGAGCAGTACTTC. Protein sequence: CASSYSDRGLGGGAYEQYF.

This chain links TRBV2 with TRBJ2-7; weak D call: TRBD1 (5 bases). Trimming cost V 3 bases and J 2 bases, with 11 bases left between them. From germline, CDR1 is SNHLY and CDR2 FYNNEI. This CDR3 has 14 amino acids. CDR3 sequence reads: CASSDGQGAYEQYF. The CDR3 DNA reads as TGTGCCAGCAGTGACGGACAAGGAGCCTACGAGCAGTACTTC.

The rearrangement joins TRBV2 to TRBJ1-1, with D possibly being TRBD1 (5 bases). The CDR3 extends over 12 amino acids. Looked up from germline, CDR1 is SNHLY and CDR2 is FYNNEI. V was shortened by 0 bases and J by 7 bases, with 6 bases between the two germline ends. CDR3 region: CASSEAGGEAFF. Here the CDR3 DNA reads TGTGCCAGCAGTGAAGCGGGGGGTGAAGCTTTCTTT.

The gene calls are TRBV7-2 and TRBJ1-5; 8 nucleotides align to TRBD1. This CDR3 has 15 amino acids. Unmatched junction bases numbered 4, after V lost 3 bases and J lost 3 bases. Germline V lookup: CDR1 SGHTA, CDR2 FQGNSA. The CDR3 sequence is CASSFSTGVNQPQHF. In nucleotides, the CDR3 is TGTGCCAGCAGCTTTTCGACAGGGGTCAATCAGCCCCAGCATTTT.

This rearrangement joins TRBV6-2 or TRBV6-3 to TRBJ1-4; D is ambiguous. This CDR3 is 14 amino acids long. Germline CDR1 and CDR2: MNHEY and SVGEGT. Trimming took off 0 bases at V and 8 bases at J, with 10 bases between the two ends. The CDR3 sequence is CASSYSAGGEKLFF. In nucleotides, the CDR3 is TGTGCCAGCAGTTACTCGGCAGGCGGGGAAAAACTGTTTTTT.

CDR3 nucleotides: TGTGCCAGCAGGGCCGCCACAGTAACCTACGAGCAGTACTTC. It specifies CASRAATVTYEQYF. V is TRBV2 and J is TRBJ2-7; D not certain. CDR1 and CDR2 from the germline V gene are SNHLY and FYNNEI. The CDR3 is made up of 14 amino acids. Trimming cost V 6 bases and J 2 bases, with 14 bases left between them.

The chain couples TRBV2 to TRBJ1-2; D ambiguous. The CDR3 contains 14 residues. V lost 0 bases and J 10 bases, leaving 15 bases between the germline ends. The V gene's germline CDR1 is SNHLY and CDR2 FYNNEI. CDR3 protein: CASSEAGRLLAYTF. Written as DNA, the CDR3 is TGTGCCAGCAGTGAAGCTGGCCGTCTTCTAGCCTACACCTTC.

In the case of this clone: The same CDR3 can be traced to other DNA sequences in this sample. The CDR3 region has the DNA TGTGCCACCAGCAGAGCAACAGGGCGTCAGCCCCAGCATTTT. It encodes CATSRATGRQPQHF. The rearrangement links TRBV15 to TRBJ1-5; D is possibly TRBD1 (6 bases). V lost 1 base to trimming and J lost 6 bases, with 10 bases between them. The CDR3 sequence is 14 residues long. From germline, CDR1 is LNHNV and CDR2 YYDKDF (reference sequence).

The chain has TRBV27 and TRBJ2-7, with no clear D. Germline lookup yields CDR1 MNHEY and CDR2 SMNVEV (reference sequence). The CDR3 has 13 residues. With 5 bases removed from V and 2 bases from J, the gap between germline ends came to 10 bases. CDR3 in amino acids: CASSPRGPYEQYF. The CDR3, as DNA: TGTGCCAGCAGTCCGAGAGGCCCCTACGAGCAGTACTTC.

The chain employs TRBV9 and TRBJ2-1, with 9 nucleotides matching TRBD2. This CDR3 has 16 amino acids. Germline lookup yields CDR1 SGDLS and CDR2 YYNGEE. V lost 0 bases and J lost 2; bases outside the gene matches: 3. CDR3 in amino acids: CASSVGLAGTYNEQFF. CDR3 nucleotides: TGTGCCAGCAGCGTAGGGCTAGCGGGAACCTACAATGAGCAGTTCTTC.

The J gene is TRBJ2-6, the V gene TRBV5-1, with TRBD1 matching 10 bases. This CDR3 is 19 amino acids long. CDR1 is SGHRS and CDR2 is YFSETQ in the germline V gene. The V and J ends lost 2 bases and 4 bases, in that order; junction bases with no gene match: 12. CDR3 nucleotides: TGCGCCAGCAGCTTAATTCCCGGGACAGGGGTATCGGGGGCCAACGTCCTGACTTTC. This encodes CASSLIPGTGVSGANVLTF. Full variable domain (outside the CDR3, taken from reference TRBV5-1 and TRBJ2-6): KAGVTQTPRYLIKTRGQQVTLSCSPISGHRSVSWYQQTPGQGLQFLFEYFSETQRNKGNFPGRFSGRQFSNSRSEMNVSTLELGDSALYLCASSLIPGTGVSGANVLTFGAGSRLTVL.

This sequence joins TRBV7-8 and TRBJ1-2, with 9 positions matching TRBD1. The CDR3 loop spans 13 amino acids. Losses at the gene ends were 5 bases for V and 8 bases for J; bases not matched to a gene: 6. CDR1 and CDR2 from the germline V gene are SGHVS and FQNEAQ. The CDR3: CASSLMDRGGYTF. CDR3 sequence (DNA): TGTGCCAGCAGCCTAATGGACAGGGGAGGCTACACCTTC.

This chain joins TRBV28 and TRBJ1-5, with D possibly matching TRBD1 (5 bases). Trimming stripped 2 bases from V and 7 bases from J, with 12 bases between. Per germline, CDR1 MDHEN and CDR2 SYDVKM. This CDR3 comprises 14 residues. CDR3 sequence (DNA): TGTGCCAGCAGTTTAGGGTGGGGGGGACAGCCCCAGCATTTT. Its protein product is CASSLGWGGQPQHF.

The chain uses TRBV29-1 and TRBJ1-2, with 8 bases that match TRBD1. Germline V gene data show CDR1 as SQVTM and CDR2 as ANQGSEA. The V segment lost 7 bases and the J segment 3 bases; nucleotides outside the gene matches: 13. The CDR3 consists of 15 residues. CDR3: CSGKMEDRADYGYTF. In DNA, the CDR3 is TGCAGCGGAAAAATGGAGGACAGGGCGGACTATGGCTACACCTTC.

The genes are TRBV7-6 and TRBJ2-2; TRBD2 matches 9 bases. V dropped 2 bases and J dropped 0; count of bases not matched to a gene: 4. The germline V gene encodes CDR1 SGHVS and CDR2 FNYEAQ. The length of the CDR3 is 17 residues. This CDR3 reads CASSLPPSGANTGELFF. Here the CDR3 DNA reads TGTGCCAGCAGCTTACCTCCTAGCGGGGCGAACACCGGGGAGCTGTTTTTT. The full variable domain, its missing parts supplied by reference TRBV7-6 and TRBJ2-2, is GAGVSQSPRYKVTKRGQDVALRCDPISGHVSLYWYRQALGQGPEFLTYFNYEAQQDKSGLPNDRFSAERPEGSISTLTIQRTEQRDSAMYRCASSLPPSGANTGELFFGEGSRLTVL.

This chain connects TRBV3-1 (or the pseudogene TRBV3-2) to TRBJ2-1; no clear D gene. Germline assignment: CDR1 LGHDT and CDR2 YNNKEL (reference sequence). The CDR3 totals 13 residues. The ends were cut back, 6 bases at V and 6 bases at J, with 12 bases in the middle. CDR3: CASRQSLRNEQFF. The CDR3 bases are TGTGCCAGCAGGCAATCTCTACGCAATGAGCAGTTCTTC.

This clone was seen a handful of times. This sequence joins TRBV6-2 or TRBV6-3 and TRBJ2-5, with TRBD2 matching 12 bases. After removal of 4 bases from V and 5 bases from J, the junction contained 11 bases not matched to a gene. Germline CDR1 reads MNHEY; CDR2 reads SVGEGT. This CDR3 has 17 amino acids. In nucleotides, the CDR3 is TGTGCCAGCAGTTTCCTGACTAGCGGGGGATCTAAGGAGACCCAGTACTTC. Amino acid sequence: CASSFLTSGGSKETQYF.

The chain links TRBV30 to TRBJ1-1, with D hard to call. This CDR3 spans 17 amino acids. Trimming took off 0 bases at V and 1 base at J, with 18 bases between the two ends. Per germline, CDR1 GTSNPN and CDR2 SVGIG (reference sequence). CDR3 loop: CAWSVGRTTPPNTEAFF. The CDR3 DNA reads as TGTGCCTGGAGTGTTGGACGGACTACCCCCCCGAACACTGAAGCTTTCTTT.

This clone was seen a handful of times. The rearrangement joins TRBV6-5 to TRBJ1-2; a weak D match, TRBD1 (6 bases). Germline loops: CDR1 MNHEY, CDR2 SVGAGI. The V and J ends lost 7 bases and 4 bases respectively, with 19 bases between them. The CDR3 length is 15 residues. In DNA, the CDR3 is TGTGCCAGCACCAACTCAAGGGGGGGGTTCTATGGCTACACCTTC. Amino acids: CASTNSRGGFYGYTF.

J is TRBJ1-1 and V is TRBV6-1; 8 nucleotides agree with TRBD1. The CDR3 sequence is 14 residues long. Germline-derived CDR1 and CDR2 are MNHNS and SASEGT. V trimming: 2 bases; J trimming: 7 bases; junction bases outside the gene matches: 6. The CDR3 DNA is TGTGCCAGCAGTGAACAGGGGGCGAGGGGTGAAGCTTTCTTT. This encodes CASSEQGARGEAFF.

This chain joins TRBV6-5 and TRBJ1-5; no firm D call. The V gene lost 4 bases and the J gene lost 2 bases, with 15 bases spanning the gap. CDR3 length: 16 residues. The germline gives CDR1 MNHEY, CDR2 SVGAGI. The CDR3 reads CASSFPGSIGNQPQHF. The CDR3 region has the DNA TGTGCCAGCAGTTTCCCGGGAAGCATAGGCAATCAGCCCCAGCATTTT.

The genes are TRBV7-2 and TRBJ1-2; 8 bases are shared with TRBD1. The CDR3 sequence is 12 residues long. Germline CDR1 reads SGHTA; CDR2 reads FQGNSA. The J segment lost 7 bases and the V segment lost 6 bases, leaving 4 bases of the junction unmatched. The CDR3 DNA is TGTGCCAGCAGACAGGGGGATGGTGGCTACACCTTC. It codes for CASRQGDGGYTF.

The gene calls are TRBV28 and TRBJ1-2; tentative D call: TRBD1 (6 bases). The V end was cut by 2 bases, the J end by 5 bases, with 18 bases between. Germline V CDR1 and CDR2: MDHEN, SYDVKM. The CDR3 consists of 16 residues. In DNA, the CDR3 is TGTGCCAGCAGTTTAGTCCAGGGACAACTTAGTTATGGCTACACCTTC. It specifies CASSLVQGQLSYGYTF.

The chain couples TRBV11-2 to TRBJ2-5, with D possibly TRBD2 on 6 matching bases. The CDR3 covers 13 residues. Trimming left V 5 bases short and J 5 bases short, with 12 bases between. Germline lookup yields CDR1 SGHAT and CDR2 FQNNGV. CDR3 nucleotide sequence: TGTGCCAGCAGCCAGGACTACCTCGAGACCCAGTACTTC. This encodes CASSQDYLETQYF.

V and J are TRBV27 and TRBJ2-5, with a tentative D call TRBD1 (6 bases). The CDR3 spans 15 residues. Germline CDR1 MNHEY, CDR2 SMNVEV (reference sequence). V lost 6 bases and J lost 2, with 16 bases in between. The CDR3 nucleotides are TGTGCCAGCAGCCCTGGGACAAGGATTCAAGAGACCCAGTACTTC. It encodes CASSPGTRIQETQYF.

V gene TRBV19 combines with J gene TRBJ2-1; 10 bases match TRBD1. With 3 bases clipped from V and 7 bases from J, the junction kept 6 bases outside the gene matches. The CDR3 length is 15 residues. Germline-derived CDR1 and CDR2 are LNHDA and SQIVND (reference sequence). The CDR3 loop is CASSIPGTGDNEQFF. CDR3 in DNA: TGTGCCAGTAGTATCCCCGGGACAGGGGATAATGAGCAGTTCTTC.

V is TRBV5-4 and J is TRBJ1-2; 8 bases line up with TRBD1. V shed 4 bases, J shed 3 bases, and the junction held 5 bases outside the gene matches. The CDR3 extends over 14 amino acids. Germline CDR1 reads SGHNT; CDR2 reads YYREEE (reference sequence). The CDR3 loop is CASSGQGGDYGYTF. CDR3 in DNA: TGTGCCAGCAGCGGACAGGGAGGGGACTATGGCTACACCTTC.

The gene calls are TRBV7-9 and TRBJ1-4; 7 bases map to TRBD1. Germline CDR1 reads SEHNR; CDR2 reads FQNEAQ (reference sequence). The junction had 7 bases not matched to a gene; V was cut back by 5 bases and J by 7 bases. There are 14 residues in the CDR3. The CDR3 is CASSTGTESEKLFF. CDR3 nucleotide sequence: TGTGCCAGCAGCACCGGGACAGAGTCTGAAAAACTGTTTTTT.